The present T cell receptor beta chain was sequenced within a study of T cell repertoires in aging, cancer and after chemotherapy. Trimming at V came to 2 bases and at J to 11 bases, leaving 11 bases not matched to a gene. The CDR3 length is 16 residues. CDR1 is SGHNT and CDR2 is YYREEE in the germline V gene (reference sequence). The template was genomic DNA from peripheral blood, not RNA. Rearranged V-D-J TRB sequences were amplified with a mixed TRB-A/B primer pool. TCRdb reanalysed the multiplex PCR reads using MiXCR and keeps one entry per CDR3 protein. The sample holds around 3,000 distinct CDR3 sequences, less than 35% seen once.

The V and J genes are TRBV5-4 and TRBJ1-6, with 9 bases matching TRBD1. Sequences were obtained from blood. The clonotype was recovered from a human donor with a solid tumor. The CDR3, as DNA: TGTGCCAGCAGCTTCCCGGGACAGGGTTCAATCGCACCCCTCCACTTT. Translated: CASSFPGQGSIAPLHF. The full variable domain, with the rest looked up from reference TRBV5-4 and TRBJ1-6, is ETGVTQSPTHLIKTRGQQVTLRCSSQSGHNTVSWYQQALGQGPQFIFQYYREEENGRGNFPPRFSGLQFPNYSSELNVNALELDDSALYLCASSFPGQGSIAPLHFGNGTRLTVT.